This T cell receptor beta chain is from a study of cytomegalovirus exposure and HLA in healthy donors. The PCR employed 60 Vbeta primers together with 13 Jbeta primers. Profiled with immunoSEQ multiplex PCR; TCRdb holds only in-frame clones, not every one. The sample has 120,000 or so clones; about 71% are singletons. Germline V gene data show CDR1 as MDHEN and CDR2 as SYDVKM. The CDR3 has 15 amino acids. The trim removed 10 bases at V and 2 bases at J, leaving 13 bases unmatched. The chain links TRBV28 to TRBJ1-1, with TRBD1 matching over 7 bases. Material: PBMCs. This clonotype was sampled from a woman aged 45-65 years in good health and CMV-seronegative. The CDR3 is CAINQGQSFNTEAFF. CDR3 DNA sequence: TGTGCCATCAACCAGGGACAGAGTTTTAACACTGAAGCTTTCTTT.